Below, one T cell receptor beta chain is given with its context. Antigen specificity is unknown. The entry originates in a study of CD8+ T cells in alopecia areata. RNA extraction was followed by reverse transcription into cDNA, which acted as the sequencing template. Produced via immunoSEQ multiplex PCR; TCRdb's table is partial and in-frame only. Among 110,000 or so clones listed, around 54% were seen once. Whole-study findings and limits: Affected scalp, especially in alopecia totalis/universalis, had a higher clonality than normal scalp did. The study found tofacitinib significantly decreased scalp clonality and expanded CD8+ clones among the top 100. Since there was just one nonresponder, nobody can yet say how baseline CD8+ expansion ties to response. It was less clear whether patients shared TCRs than it was in mice, possibly because of HLA.

This sample's treatment: oral pan-JAK inhibitor, 5-10 mg twice daily. Germline loops: CDR1 SGHRS, CDR2 YFSETQ. There are 14 residues in the CDR3. J was trimmed by 4 bases and V by 3 bases; bases with no gene match: 4. This receptor was taken from a human donor with alopecia areata. This material consisted of CD4+ T cells sorted from blood, taken at week 24, from a patient treated with tofacitinib. The gene calls are TRBV5-1 and TRBJ2-3; 8 nucleotides agree with TRBD2. The CDR3 loop is CASSYGGAADTQYF. CDR3 in DNA: TGCGCCAGCAGCTACGGGGGGGCGGCAGATACGCAGTATTTT.